This T cell receptor beta chain was identified in a study of blood T cells in healthy people across ages. Study observations and caveats: It was not known whether donors were CMV positive (a possible confounder of expanded clonotype changes). It was held that the diversity estimates obtained from one million T cells were underestimates.

Peripheral blood was drawn, around 9.5 milliliters per donor. At least 7 million PBMCs were isolated per sample. The second PCR ran roughly 7 to 12 cycles with a sample-barcoded 5' primer and J-beta primers. TCRdb reprocessed the 5' RACE reads with MiXCR, giving one entry per CDR3 protein. The sample consists of under 800,000 distinct CDR3 sequences, roughly 21% of them appearing once. In its sample, this clonotype was seen a few times. Its antigen remains unidentified. The clonotype originates from a man between 65 and 80 years old in good health. Material for sequencing was blood.

The CDR3 DNA is TGTGCCAGCAGCGCAGACGCCTATTTGGGAGGCTACACCTTC. It encodes CASSADAYLGGYTF. The chain recombines TRBV7-3 with TRBJ1-2; D gene uncertain. CDR1 is SGHTA, CDR2 FQGTGA, per germline. The CDR3 spans 14 residues. With 5 bases removed from V and 8 bases from J, the gap between germline ends came to 18 bases.